One and the same sample provided the 17 T cell receptor beta chains below, sequenced in a study of CD8+CD57+ T cells in acquired aplastic anemia. Sequencing was done on patients that had shown CD8+CD57+ cell expansion by flow cytometry. The template for TCR beta VDJ and CDR3 sequence profiling was genomic DNA. From the reads, TCRdb called clonotypes with MiXCR, one entry per CDR3 protein. The sample yields about 120,000 distinct CDR3 sequences, under 60% seen once. Sequencing was carried out using sorted CD4+, CD8+, or CD8+CD57+ T cells (not recorded which) from PBMCs. Receptors were obtained from a human donor with aplastic anemia.

The chain is built from TRBV4-2 and TRBJ1-1, with D unclear. The CDR3 runs to 15 residues. V gave up 2 bases and J gave up 3 bases, with 13 bases separating them. Germline V lookup: CDR1 LGHNA, CDR2 YNFKEQ. The CDR3 DNA reads as TGTGCCAGCAGCCAACCCCAGGTAGCATACACTGAAGCTTTCTTT. Its translation is CASSQPQVAYTEAFF.

V is TRBV20-1 and J is TRBJ2-7; weak D call: TRBD1 (5 bases). The ends were cut back, 4 bases at V and 6 bases at J, with 16 bases in the middle. CDR1 and CDR2 (germline): DFQATT, SNEGSKA (reference sequence). The CDR3 totals 13 residues. As DNA, the CDR3 is TGCAGTGCTACATCAGGGAAGGATGGCGAGCAGTACTTC. Translating gives CSATSGKDGEQYF.

The chain carries TRBV19 and TRBJ1-2; possibly TRBD1 for D (5 bases). V lost 3 bases and J 2 bases, leaving 13 bases between the germline ends. The V gene's germline CDR1 is LNHDA and CDR2 SQIVND (reference sequence). This CDR3 has 15 residues. CDR3 residues: CASSILGGVNYGYTF. The CDR3 coding sequence is TGTGCCAGTAGTATTTTGGGGGGAGTGAACTATGGCTACACCTTC.

V is TRBV27 and J is TRBJ2-1; D remains unclear. Trimming left V 2 bases short and J 5 bases short, with 4 bases between. The CDR3 has 12 amino acids. Germline V gives CDR1 MNHEY, CDR2 SMNVEV (reference sequence). The CDR3 loop is CASSLTNNEQFF. CDR3 in DNA: TGTGCCAGCAGTTTAACCAACAATGAGCAGTTCTTC.

This clonotype was seen a single time. The V gene is TRBV7-2, the J gene TRBJ2-7; TRBD1 agrees at 7 bases. Germline V lookup: CDR1 SGHTA, CDR2 FQGNSA. The CDR3 length is 14 residues. V was clipped by 2 bases and J by 6 bases; unmatched bases: 7. The DNA for the CDR3 is TGTGCCAGCAGCTTAAGCGGACAGGCGGGCGAGCAGTACTTC. Translation: CASSLSGQAGEQYF. The full variable domain, completed using reference TRBV7-2 and TRBJ2-7, is GAGVSQSPSNKVTEKGKDVELRCDPISGHTALYWYRQSLGQGLEFLIYFQGNSAPDKSGLPSDRFSAERTGGSVSTLTIQRTQQEDSAVYLCASSLSGQAGEQYFGPGTRLTVT.

This clonotype showed up many times. The J gene is TRBJ2-2, the V gene TRBV12-3 or TRBV12-4; D gene unclear. This CDR3 spans 11 amino acids. Trimming shortened V by 7 bases and J by 5 bases, and 5 bases separated the two germline ends. CDR3 in amino acids: CASIVTGELFF. The CDR3 DNA reads TGTGCCAGCATCGTTACCGGGGAGCTGTTTTTT.

The V gene is TRBV19, the J gene TRBJ2-7; possibly TRBD1 for D (5 bases). Germline CDR1 LNHDA, CDR2 SQIVND (reference sequence). V was pared by 1 base and J by 4 bases, with 8 bases between. The CDR3 covers 13 residues. The CDR3 bases are TGTGCCAGTAGTATAGCCAGGGATTACGAGCAGTACTTC. This translates into CASSIARDYEQYF.

CDR3 loop: CASSPGIGSSREKLFF. CDR3 DNA: TGTGCCAGCAGCCCCGGTATAGGGTCGTCGAGAGAAAAACTGTTTTTT. The V gene is TRBV7-6, the J gene TRBJ1-4; unclear D gene. The CDR3 totals 16 residues. In germline, CDR1 is SGHVS, CDR2 FNYEAQ. V lost 5 bases to trimming and J lost 8 bases, with 21 bases between them.

Notes on this clonotype: A junction end diverges from the germline sequence, so it may reflect a read error. J is TRBJ2-7 and V is TRBV10-2, with 8 bases fitting TRBD1. Germline lookup yields CDR1 WSHSY and CDR2 SAAADI. The CDR3 has 15 amino acids. The CDR3 sequence: CAGSESNRGIYEQYF. CDR3 coding DNA: TGCGCCGGCAGTGAGTCGAACAGGGGGATATACGAGCAGTACTTC.

This clonotype has at least ten counts. The chain links TRBV14 to TRBJ2-7, with 9 bases that match TRBD1. With V trimmed by 3 bases and J by 3 bases, 6 bases remained unmatched. Germline CDR1 is SGHDN and CDR2 is FVKESK. There are 15 residues in the CDR3. DNA for the CDR3: TGTGCCAGCAGCCACGGGACAGGGAAGTACTACGAGCAGTACTTC. Protein product: CASSHGTGKYYEQYF.

Ten or more counts support this clonotype. CDR3 nucleotides: TGTGCCAGCAGGGATCGACAGGGAGCCTCTGGAAACACCATATATTTT. Translating gives CASRDRQGASGNTIYF. The chain employs TRBV7-2 and TRBJ1-3; 7 bases line up with TRBD1. CDR1 SGHTA and CDR2 FQGNSA come from the germline V gene. The junction had 8 bases not matched to a gene; V was cut back by 6 bases and J by 0 bases. The length of the CDR3 is 16 residues.

The V gene is TRBV6-5, the J gene TRBJ1-2; 7 nucleotides match TRBD1. Germline V lookup: CDR1 MNHEY, CDR2 SVGAGI. CDR3 length: 14 amino acids. Trimming removed 4 bases from V and 2 bases from J; junction bases left unmatched: 4. The CDR3 sequence: CASSSPTGNYGYTF. The CDR3 DNA follows: TGTGCCAGCAGTTCCCCGACAGGGAACTATGGCTACACCTTC.

This rearrangement joins TRBV27 to TRBJ2-1, with D perhaps given as TRBD1 or TRBD2 (7 bases each). Germline V gives CDR1 MNHEY, CDR2 SMNVEV (reference sequence). This CDR3 comprises 15 residues. V was cut by 7 bases and J by 2 bases, with 15 bases left in between. The CDR3 DNA reads TGTGCCAGCACCAGGGGGGGCCCGCCCTACAATGAGCAGTTCTTC. This sequence encodes CASTRGGPPYNEQFF.

The CDR3 bases are TGTGCCACCAGCAGGGTACAGCGGATTAGCACAGATACGCAGTATTTT. It specifies CATSRVQRISTDTQYF. This chain uses TRBV15 with TRBJ2-3, with a weak D call TRBD2 (5 bases). The CDR3 is 16 amino acids. Germline values: CDR1 LNHNV, CDR2 YYDKDF (reference sequence). The V gene lost 3 bases and the J gene lost 0 bases, with 13 bases spanning the gap.

The rearrangement uses TRBV2 and TRBJ1-5, with D unclear. Trimming left V 2 bases short and J 1 base short, with 6 bases between. The CDR3 contains 14 residues. Germline loops: CDR1 SNHLY, CDR2 FYNNEI. The CDR3 DNA sequence: TGTGCCAGCAGTGAATCGTGGAGCAATCAGCCCCAGCATTTT. Amino acids: CASSESWSNQPQHF.

The rearrangement uses TRBV7-8 and TRBJ2-1; a possible D gene is TRBD2 (6 bases). The V gene's germline CDR1 is SGHVS and CDR2 FQNEAQ. CDR3 size: 15 residues. V was shortened by 3 bases and J by 7 bases, with 16 bases between the two germline ends. The CDR3 region is CASSLGDGRWNEQFF. Here the CDR3 DNA reads TGTGCCAGCAGCTTGGGAGACGGGAGATGGAATGAGCAGTTCTTC.

In its sample, this clonotype was seen a few times. The V call is TRBV28, the J call TRBJ1-1; TRBD1 might be the D (5 bases). The CDR3 has 15 residues. Germline CDR1 MDHEN, CDR2 SYDVKM. Trimming stripped 5 bases from V and 2 bases from J, with 15 bases between. This CDR3 is CASSPNLDSNTEAFF. The CDR3, as DNA: TGTGCCAGCAGTCCCAATCTCGACAGTAACACTGAAGCTTTCTTT.